A single T cell receptor beta chain is shown here with its context. Its antigen is still unknown. The data originate from a study of cytomegalovirus exposure and HLA in healthy donors. The wider study: Inside one of the first data releases sat some 93 million unique TCRs taken from HLA-typed donors.

Findings of the study overall: In an earlier analysis, productive rearrangement rates for most beta V segments clustered near 87% or 30%. TCR beta V- and J-gene trimming, according to a later analysis, was linked to a missense DCLRE1C variant. Presence/absence analyses assumed roughly uniform sequencing depth across donors, which may not hold.

The germline gives CDR1 MGHRA, CDR2 YSYEKL. This CDR3 comprises 16 residues. Trimming stripped 1 base from V and 0 bases from J, with 9 bases between. The PCR ran on 60 Vbeta and 13 Jbeta primers. Produced via immunoSEQ multiplex PCR; TCRdb's table is partial and in-frame only. Of roughly 130,000 clones in the sample, 88% were seen once. The TCR sequence derives from a woman in her forties in good health and CMV-seronegative. Sequencing used PBMCs. The chain carries TRBV4-1 and TRBJ2-2; no reliable D call. The CDR3 protein is CASSQGAFPNTGELFF. As DNA, the CDR3 is TGCGCCAGCAGCCAAGGGGCCTTCCCGAACACCGGGGAGCTGTTTTTT.